These 19 T cell receptor beta chains were sequenced from one sample in a study of blood T cell repertoires in COVID-19 (TCRdb year 2020). Libraries were made using the immunoSEQ multiplex PCR assay. TCRdb re-hosts the immuneACCESS table, in-frame sequences only. Its copies lack some clones; in the studies checked, an unresolved V gene accounts for under half of them, and the cause for the rest is not known. For this sample there are 70,000 to 100,000 clones; 80% to 90% appear just once. Around 40% of the sample lies in the top ten. Sequenced sample: peripheral blood. Receptors were obtained from a human donor in a cohort sampled during active COVID-19.

The chain carries TRBV3-1 (or the pseudogene TRBV3-2) and TRBJ2-1; possibly TRBD1 for D (6 bases). V lost 0 bases to trimming and J lost 4 bases, with 16 bases between them. Germline lookup yields CDR1 LGHDT and CDR2 YNNKEL (reference sequence). This CDR3 comprises 17 residues. The CDR3 region is CASSQDLGARLYNEQFF. For the CDR3, the DNA is TGTGCCAGCAGCCAAGATTTGGGGGCGAGGTTATACAATGAGCAGTTCTTC.

The gene calls are TRBV7-9 and TRBJ1-2; D remains ambiguous. V lost 2 bases and J lost 5, with 3 bases in between. Germline CDR1 is SEHNR and CDR2 is FQNEAQ (reference sequence). The CDR3 is made up of 11 amino acids. CDR3 residues: CASSLYYGYTF. The CDR3 DNA reads as TGTGCCAGCAGCTTATATTATGGCTACACCTTC.

V gene TRBV27 combines with J gene TRBJ1-1; 8 bases align to TRBD1. Trimming at V came to 5 bases and at J to 5 bases, leaving 10 bases not matched to a gene. Per the germline V gene, CDR1 is MNHEY and CDR2 is SMNVEV (reference sequence). CDR3 size: 15 residues. CDR3 region: CASSTRDRIITEAFF. DNA for the CDR3: TGTGCCAGCAGTACGAGGGACAGGATTATAACTGAAGCTTTCTTT.

V usage is TRBV5-6 and J usage is TRBJ2-7, with 8 bases that match TRBD2. Germline values: CDR1 SGHDT, CDR2 YYEEEE. J gave up 1 base and V 3 bases, and 9 bases lay outside the gene matches. This CDR3 is 16 amino acids long. CDR3 bases: TGTGCCAGCAGCTCGCGCCGACTAGCGAATTCCTACGAGCAGTACTTC. It translates to CASSSRRLANSYEQYF. The variable domain in full, with the rest retrieved from reference TRBV5-6 and TRBJ2-7, is DAGVTQSPTHLIKTRGQQVTLRCSPKSGHDTVSWYQQALGQGPQFIFQYYEEEERQRGNFPDRFSGHQFPNYSSELNVNALLLGDSALYLCASSSRRLANSYEQYFGPGTRLTVT.

In DNA form, the CDR3 reads TGTGCCAGCAGTTACTCGACGTGGGACTCGAATGGCTACACCTTC. Its translation: CASSYSTWDSNGYTF. This rearrangement joins TRBV6-5 to TRBJ1-2; D may be TRBD1 (5 bases). The length of the CDR3 is 15 residues. V was pared by 0 bases and J by 6 bases, with 14 bases between. Germline V gene sequence: CDR1 MNHEY, CDR2 SVGAGI.

This sequence joins TRBV5-4 and TRBJ1-1; D is perhaps TRBD1 (5 bases). V lost 4 bases and J lost 0, with 13 bases in between. This CDR3 comprises 15 residues. Germline-derived CDR1 and CDR2 are SGHNT and YYREEE (reference sequence). CDR3 DNA sequence: TGTGCCAGCAGCGCGGGACGGACCATGAACACTGAAGCTTTCTTT. It translates to CASSAGRTMNTEAFF.

CDR3: CASSITGQGGSPLHF. CDR3 bases: TGTGCCAGTAGTATTACCGGACAGGGAGGCTCACCCCTCCACTTT. The V and J genes are TRBV19 and TRBJ1-6; 8 bases map to TRBD1. The V gene's germline CDR1 is LNHDA and CDR2 SQIVND (reference sequence). The CDR3 sequence is 15 residues long. J lost 10 bases, V lost 3 bases, and 8 bases had no gene match.

The rearrangement uses TRBV12-3 or TRBV12-4 and TRBJ1-1; D possibly corresponds to TRBD1 (5 bases). This CDR3 has 12 amino acids. V lost 3 bases, J lost 7 bases, and 9 bases lay in between. The CDR3 region is CASSFIGGEAFF. Here the CDR3 DNA reads TGTGCCAGCAGTTTTATCGGGGGTGAAGCTTTCTTT.

V is TRBV27 and J is TRBJ1-1; the D is unclear. Per germline, CDR1 MNHEY and CDR2 SMNVEV (reference sequence). Trimming stripped 3 bases from V and 1 base from J, with 9 bases between. The CDR3 loop spans 14 amino acids. CDR3 sequence: CASSFREGNTEAFF. DNA for the CDR3: TGTGCCAGCAGTTTTAGGGAGGGGAACACTGAAGCTTTCTTT.

The chain joins TRBV14 to TRBJ2-5; the D is unclear. Germline CDR1 and CDR2: SGHDN and FVKESK. The ends were cut back, 5 bases at V and 2 bases at J, with 9 bases in the middle. CDR3 length: 13 amino acids. The CDR3 DNA reads TGTGCCAGCAGCAAAGGTAGACAAGAGACCCAGTACTTC. This codes for CASSKGRQETQYF.

The chain carries TRBV10-3 and TRBJ2-3; 9 bases match TRBD1. Looked up from germline, CDR1 is ENHRY and CDR2 is SYGVKD. Trimming removed 5 bases from V and 3 bases from J; junction bases left unmatched: 9. There are 16 residues in the CDR3. The CDR3 region has the DNA TGTGCCATCAGTAAAGAGCCGGGACAGGGAACAGATACGCAGTATTTT. It encodes CAISKEPGQGTDTQYF.

The V gene is TRBV5-5, the J gene TRBJ2-5; D perhaps matches TRBD1 (5 bases). Germline CDR1 is SGHKS and CDR2 is YYEKEE (reference sequence). V gave up 2 bases and J gave up 2 bases, with 10 bases separating them. The CDR3 extends over 14 amino acids. The chain's CDR3 is CASSFRQLQETQYF. CDR3 nucleotides: TGTGCCAGCAGCTTCCGACAGTTACAAGAGACCCAGTACTTC.

The rearrangement joins TRBV2 to TRBJ1-1, with D maybe TRBD1 (6 bases). With 6 bases removed from V and 1 base from J, the gap between germline ends came to 15 bases. CDR1 and CDR2 from the germline V gene are SNHLY and FYNNEI. The CDR3 runs to 15 residues. The DNA for the CDR3 is TGTGCCAGCAGAAACAACAGGGATCCGAACACTGAAGCTTTCTTT. Amino acids: CASRNNRDPNTEAFF.

The chain combines TRBV12-5 with TRBJ1-1, with D uncertain. Germline CDR1 LGHNT, CDR2 FRNRAP. V lost 0 bases and J 1 base, leaving 12 bases between the germline ends. There are 16 residues in the CDR3. CDR3 sequence: CASGLVLGVRNTEAFF. Here the CDR3 DNA reads TGTGCTAGTGGTTTGGTTTTGGGCGTTAGGAACACTGAAGCTTTCTTT.

This chain connects TRBV7-6 to TRBJ2-7, with TRBD2 as a possible D gene (5 bases). CDR1 and CDR2 (germline): SGHVS, FNYEAQ. This CDR3 has 15 amino acids. Trimming stripped 1 base from V and 1 base from J, with 11 bases between. The chain's CDR3 is CASSLGKSGSYEQYF. The CDR3 DNA is TGTGCCAGCAGCTTAGGTAAAAGCGGTTCCTACGAGCAGTACTTC.

In its sample, this clone was seen once. The rearrangement joins TRBV5-1 to TRBJ2-7; perhaps TRBD2 as D (6 bases). Germline values: CDR1 SGHRS, CDR2 YFSETQ. V was clipped by 3 bases and J by 0 bases, with 13 bases between them. The CDR3 is 15 amino acids. CDR3 region: CASSWTRGTSYEQYF. The CDR3, as DNA: TGCGCCAGCAGCTGGACCCGGGGGACCTCCTACGAGCAGTACTTC.

The chain has TRBV3-1 (or the pseudogene TRBV3-2) and TRBJ1-3; possibly TRBD1 for D (6 bases). Germline V gene lookup returns CDR1 LGHDT and CDR2 YNNKEL (reference sequence). Trimming took off 7 bases at V and 3 bases at J, with 10 bases between the two ends. CDR3 length: 13 amino acids. The CDR3 is CASTRTVGNTIYF. The CDR3 region has the DNA TGTGCCAGCACCCGGACAGTTGGAAACACCATATATTTT.

V and J are TRBV7-3 and TRBJ1-2; 12 bases are shared with TRBD1. This CDR3 has 16 residues. The ends lost 5 bases at V and 8 bases at J; junction bases unmatched: 12. Germline CDR1 is SGHTA and CDR2 is FQGTGA. DNA for the CDR3: TGTGCCAGCAGCCCTGGGGGGACAGGGGGCGCGAAGGGCTACACCTTC. Its protein is CASSPGGTGGAKGYTF.

This rearrangement joins TRBV3-1 (or the pseudogene TRBV3-2) to TRBJ2-1; 16 nucleotides align to TRBD2. Germline V gives CDR1 LGHDT, CDR2 YNNKEL (reference sequence). The CDR3 is 17 amino acids. Unmatched junction bases numbered 6, after V lost 3 bases and J lost 7 bases. Here the CDR3 DNA reads TGTGCCAGCAGCCAGGCCCCGGGACTAGCGGGAGGGAATGAGCAGTTCTTC. Translation: CASSQAPGLAGGNEQFF.